The 15 T cell receptor beta chains below come from one sample, sequenced in a study of brain T cells in children with intractable seizures. The time point: blood from clinic visit 5 months post-surgery; TSC patient then seizure free. Repertoires were generated with immunoSEQ multiplex PCR, while TCRdb's copy carries only in-frame clones and drops some. This sample has 300,000 to 400,000 clones, with over 90% found just once. This sample comprised peripheral blood, obtained roughly 5 months after surgery. These receptors came from a boy younger than two with tuberous sclerosis and intractable seizures.

CDR3 sequence (DNA): TGTGCCAGCAGTTTCGCACTCACCGGGGAGCTGTTTTTT. Its protein product is CASSFALTGELFF. This chain connects TRBV12-3 or TRBV12-4 to TRBJ2-2; D unclear. The CDR3 runs to 13 residues. V was trimmed by 3 bases and J by 4 bases, leaving 6 bases between them.

The gene calls are TRBV4-1 and TRBJ2-3; no firm D call. Germline values: CDR1 MGHRA, CDR2 YSYEKL. The CDR3 totals 12 residues. Trimming removed 1 base at V and 4 bases at J, with 3 bases between. Here the CDR3 DNA reads TGCGCCAGCAGCCAAGTAGCAGATACGCAGTATTTT. Protein product: CASSQVADTQYF.

The rearrangement joins TRBV2 to TRBJ2-5; 8 nucleotides align to TRBD2. This CDR3 comprises 14 residues. Trimming removed 10 bases from V and 0 bases from J; junction bases left unmatched: 7. The germline V gene encodes CDR1 SNHLY and CDR2 FYNNEI. The CDR3 DNA reads TGTGCCACGTACCCACTAGCGGACCAAGAGACCCAGTACTTC. Its protein product is CATYPLADQETQYF.

This chain connects TRBV7-3 to TRBJ2-1; no firm D call. The CDR3 runs 14 residues. CDR1 SGHTA and CDR2 FQGTGA come from the germline V gene. Trimming left V 2 bases short and J 7 bases short, with 12 bases between. CDR3 sequence (DNA): TGTGCCAGCAGCTTAGGAGCGAGTGGAAATGAGCAGTTCTTC. Amino acid sequence: CASSLGASGNEQFF.

The V and J genes are TRBV24-1 and TRBJ1-2, with 9 bases aligning to TRBD1. The germline CDR1 and CDR2 sequences are KGHDR and SFDVKD. V was pared by 7 bases and J by 5 bases, with 4 bases of the junction left unmatched. The length of the CDR3 is 13 residues. CDR3 sequence: CATSPGTGYGYTF. Here the CDR3 DNA reads TGTGCCACCAGCCCCGGGACAGGGTATGGCTACACCTTC.

The V and J genes are TRBV11-3 and TRBJ1-1, with TRBD1 matching over 9 bases. This CDR3 has 13 residues. Germline-derived CDR1 and CDR2 are SGHNT and YENEEA. Trimming cost V 10 bases and J 5 bases; bases outside gene matches: 8. The CDR3 protein is CATQDRGGTEAFF. CDR3 bases: TGTGCCACTCAGGACAGGGGAGGGACTGAAGCTTTCTTT.

The rearrangement uses TRBV30 and TRBJ2-7; D might be TRBD1 (5 bases). Trimming pared 2 bases from V and 4 bases from J, leaving 6 bases between. CDR1 GTSNPN and CDR2 SVGIG come from the germline V gene (reference sequence). The CDR3 is 11 amino acids. CDR3: CAWSSGYEQYF. As DNA, the CDR3 is TGTGCCTGGAGTTCAGGGTACGAGCAGTACTTC. Full variable domain (remainder filled in from reference TRBV30 and TRBJ2-7): SQTIHQWPATLVQPVGSPLSLECTVEGTSNPNLYWYRQAAGRGLQLLFYSVGIGQISSEVPQNLSASRPQDRQFILSSKKLLLSDSGFYLCAWSSGYEQYFGPGTRLTVT.

This clone was counted once. The chain links TRBV5-1 to TRBJ1-2; the match to TRBD1 covers 9 bases. The germline V gene has CDR1 SGHRS and CDR2 YFSETQ. Losses at the gene ends were 0 bases for V and 3 bases for J; bases not matched to a gene: 3. The CDR3 sequence is 15 residues long. CDR3 coding DNA: TGCGCCAGCAGCTTGGGTACAGGGGGCGACTATGGCTACACCTTC. Its protein product is CASSLGTGGDYGYTF.

The J gene is TRBJ2-1, the V gene TRBV7-9, with D tentatively TRBD2 (6 bases). This CDR3 spans 16 amino acids. V lost 6 bases and J lost 4, with 19 bases in between. Germline V CDR1 and CDR2: SEHNR, FQNEAQ (reference sequence). The CDR3 here is CASRYSGEREYNEQFF. The CDR3 DNA reads TGTGCCAGCAGGTATAGCGGCGAGCGAGAATACAATGAGCAGTTCTTC.

CDR3 sequence: CASSKVDIYGYTF. In DNA form, the CDR3 reads TGTGCCAGCAGTAAGGTCGATATCTATGGCTACACCTTC. This chain connects TRBV5-4 to TRBJ1-2; D is undetermined. The CDR3 has 13 residues. Between the trimmed V and J ends, which lost 5 bases and 4 bases, there was a span of 12 bases. Germline CDR1 SGHNT, CDR2 YYREEE (reference sequence).

This sequence joins TRBV15 and TRBJ1-2; a weak D match, TRBD1 (5 bases). This CDR3 is 14 amino acids long. The ends were cut back, 4 bases at V and 2 bases at J, with 11 bases in the middle. CDR1 LNHNV and CDR2 YYDKDF come from the germline V gene (reference sequence). This chain's CDR3 is CATSIGDRNYGYTF. DNA of the CDR3: TGTGCCACCAGCATAGGGGACCGAAACTATGGCTACACCTTC.

This sequence joins TRBV27 and TRBJ1-2; 8 bases map to TRBD1. V shed 2 bases and J 3 bases; nucleotides not matched to a gene: 8. CDR1 and CDR2 from the germline V gene are MNHEY and SMNVEV (reference sequence). The CDR3 is 16 amino acids. The CDR3 sequence is CASSLGGTGFHYGYTF. The CDR3 coding sequence is TGTGCCAGCAGTTTAGGGGGGACAGGATTCCACTATGGCTACACCTTC.

This chain joins TRBV6-9 and TRBJ2-5; tentatively, D is TRBD2 (5 bases). Looked up from germline, CDR1 is MNHGY and CDR2 is SVAAGI. Trimming pared 4 bases from V and 5 bases from J, leaving 20 bases between. This CDR3 is 16 amino acids long. CDR3 region: CASSSGPRTLPETQYF. CDR3 coding DNA: TGTGCCAGCAGTTCTGGCCCTCGGACTCTGCCGGAGACCCAGTACTTC.

The J gene is TRBJ1-5, the V gene TRBV5-1; D might be TRBD1 (5 bases). This CDR3 is built from 15 residues. CDR1 is SGHRS and CDR2 is YFSETQ in the germline V gene. Trimming took off 1 base at V and 0 bases at J, with 8 bases between the two ends. CDR3 nucleotides: TGCGCCAGCAGCTTGTGGGGGAATAGCAATCAGCCCCAGCATTTT. Translating gives CASSLWGNSNQPQHF.

The chain combines TRBV6-5 with TRBJ1-3, with 7 bases identical to TRBD1. The CDR3 totals 15 residues. The J segment lost 4 bases and the V segment lost 10 bases, leaving 13 bases of the junction unmatched. Germline assignment: CDR1 MNHEY and CDR2 SVGAGI. The CDR3 nucleotides read TGTGCCACGTCTTATCAGACAGGGAGGGGAAACACCATATATTTT. This sequence encodes CATSYQTGRGNTIYF.